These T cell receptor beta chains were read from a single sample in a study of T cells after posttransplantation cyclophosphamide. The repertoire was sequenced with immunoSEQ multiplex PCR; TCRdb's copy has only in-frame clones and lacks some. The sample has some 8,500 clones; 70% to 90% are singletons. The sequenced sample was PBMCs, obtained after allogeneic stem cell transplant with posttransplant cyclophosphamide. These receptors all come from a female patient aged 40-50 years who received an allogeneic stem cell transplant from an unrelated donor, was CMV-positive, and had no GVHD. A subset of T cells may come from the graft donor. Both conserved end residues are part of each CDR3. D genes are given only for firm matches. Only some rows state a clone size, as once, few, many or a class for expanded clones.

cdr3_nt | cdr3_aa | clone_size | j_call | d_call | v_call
TGTGCCAGCAGCTTATGGGGGGAGGCCCAGTACTTC | CASSLWGEAQYF | - | TRBJ2-5 | - | TRBV7-6
TGTGCCAGCAGGAACAGGGACAACACTGAAGCTTTCTTT | CASRNRDNTEAFF | - | TRBJ1-1 | - | TRBV7-9
TGTGCCAGCAGTCTCTACGGGAATTCACCCCTCCACTTT | CASSLYGNSPLHF | - | TRBJ1-6 | - | TRBV14
TGCAGCGTAATTGGGGGGGTGAAGACTGAAGCTTTCTTT | CSVIGGVKTEAFF | - | TRBJ1-1 | - | TRBV29-1
TGTGCCAGTAGTGTCTCAGCCGGGACAGGGACCTACGAGCAGTACTTC | CASSVSAGTGTYEQYF | - | TRBJ2-7 | TRBD1 | TRBV19
TGCGCCAGCAGCTTGGCTAGCGGGGGGGTTCCCGATGAGCAGTTCTTC | CASSLASGGVPDEQFF | - | TRBJ2-1 | TRBD2 | TRBV5-1
TGTGCCAGCAGCTTAGCGAGACTAGGTCAAGAGACCCAGTACTTC | CASSLARLGQETQYF | - | TRBJ2-5 | - | TRBV7-2
TGTGCCAGCAGCATCCTCAGGGTGGTAAACACCGGGGAGCTGTTTTTT | CASSILRVVNTGELFF | - | TRBJ2-2 | - | TRBV7-8
TGTGCCAGCAAGGACAGCGGCAATCAGCCCCAGCATTTT | CASKDSGNQPQHF | - | TRBJ1-5 | - | TRBV2
TGTGCCAGCAGGCCGCCGGGCACAGATACGCAGTATTTT | CASRPPGTDTQYF | - | TRBJ2-3 | - | TRBV2
TGTGCCAGTAGTATTGGAGGAGGGTATGGCTACACCTTC | CASSIGGGYGYTF | - | TRBJ1-2 | - | TRBV19
TGTGCCAGCAGTTTAACTCTAGAGGTTCTAGACAGCTCCTACGAGCAGTACTTC | CASSLTLEVLDSSYEQYF | - | TRBJ2-7 | - | TRBV28
TGCGCCAGCAGCAAGGACACTCCAAACACTGAAGCTTTCTTT | CASSKDTPNTEAFF | - | TRBJ1-1 | - | TRBV5-1
TGTGCCAGCAGCTTAGGGGCAGGTGCGAACACTGAAGCTTTCTTT | CASSLGAGANTEAFF | once | TRBJ1-1 | - | TRBV7-2
TGTGCCAGCAATCTAGATGGGACACTAAACTACGAGCAGTACTTC | CASNLDGTLNYEQYF | - | TRBJ2-7 | - | TRBV6-1
TGTGCCAGCTCACCACCGCTCGGGGAATTCACAGATACGCAGTATTTT | CASSPPLGEFTDTQYF | - | TRBJ2-3 | - | TRBV18
TGTGCTAGTGGTTTGTCCAGGACAATTACTGAAGCTTTCTTT | CASGLSRTITEAFF | - | TRBJ1-1 | - | TRBV12-5
TGTGCCAGCAGCTTCGGCAGGGGTGGTTCACCCCTCCACTTT | CASSFGRGGSPLHF | - | TRBJ1-6 | - | TRBV11-2
TGTGCCAGCAGTCCCTGGACAGGGGCCCACTCTGGAAACACCATATATTTT | CASSPWTGAHSGNTIYF | few | TRBJ1-3 | TRBD1 | TRBV27
TGTGCCAGCGTCAGGGCCCCGGATCGAGGGGAGCTGTTTTTT | CASVRAPDRGELFF | - | TRBJ2-2 | - | TRBV2
TGTGCCAGCAGCCCGGGGACAGGGGGTCAGCCCCAGCATTTT | CASSPGTGGQPQHF | - | TRBJ1-5 | TRBD1 | TRBV11-2
TGTGCCAGCAGCTTGTCCACAGGGATAATGGGAGGAAACACCATATATTTT | CASSLSTGIMGGNTIYF | - | TRBJ1-3 | - | TRBV11-2
TGCGCCAGCAGCCAACAGGGAGCAACTAATGAAAAACTGTTTTTT | CASSQQGATNEKLFF | - | TRBJ1-4 | - | TRBV5-1
TGTGCCAGCAGCCAATCTAGCGGGGGGGCCTACGAGCAGTACTTC | CASSQSSGGAYEQYF | once | TRBJ2-7 | TRBD2 | TRBV4-2
TGTGCCAGCAGCTCTTTTAATCAGCCCCAGCATTTT | CASSSFNQPQHF | - | TRBJ1-5 | - | TRBV7-2
TGTGCCAGCAAACCGGGACTAGTCCGTGATGAGCAGTTCTTC | CASKPGLVRDEQFF | - | TRBJ2-1 | TRBD2 | TRBV6-5
TGCGCCAGCAGCCAAGAGGGACAGGGGAGGAATGGCTACACCTTC | CASSQEGQGRNGYTF | - | TRBJ1-2 | TRBD1 | TRBV4-1
TGTGCCAGCAGCTTAGGGTTGGGCTCCTACACCTTC | CASSLGLGSYTF | once | TRBJ1-2 | - | TRBV7-2
TGCGCCAGCAGACACCGGGACAGGGGCCCCGATACGCAGTATTTT | CASRHRDRGPDTQYF | - | TRBJ2-3 | TRBD1 | TRBV4-1
TGTGCCAGCAGCACCTCCGGGGGATGGGGAGATACGCAGTATTTT | CASSTSGGWGDTQYF | - | TRBJ2-3 | - | TRBV7-2
TGTGCCAGCAGCCTAACCGGGACAGGGGCCGAGCAGTACTTC | CASSLTGTGAEQYF | - | TRBJ2-7 | TRBD1 | TRBV5-8
TGTGCCAGCAGCGTAGACTACGGGGAAGCTTTCTTT | CASSVDYGEAFF | medium-sized | TRBJ1-1 | - | TRBV9
TGTGCCAGCACCTCCCCGCGTCTCCCCTCCTACGAGCAGTACTTC | CASTSPRLPSYEQYF | - | TRBJ2-7 | - | TRBV11-2
TGTGCCAGCAGACCTCAGGGAAACTATGGCTACACCTTC | CASRPQGNYGYTF | few | TRBJ1-2 | - | TRBV28
TGTGCCAGCAGTGCCGGGACAGGGTCCTACGAGCAGTACTTC | CASSAGTGSYEQYF | - | TRBJ2-7 | TRBD1 | TRBV6-1
TGTGCCAGCAGCTTAGATAGCGGGGGGGATGAGACCCAGTACTTC | CASSLDSGGDETQYF | - | TRBJ2-5 | TRBD2 | TRBV5-4
TGTGCCAGCATCCCAGGGGACGGTCATGGCTACACCTTC | CASIPGDGHGYTF | - | TRBJ1-2 | - | TRBV6-1
TGTGCCATCAGACCAGGGGGGCGAGTCACTGAAGCTTTCTTT | CAIRPGGRVTEAFF | - | TRBJ1-1 | TRBD1 | TRBV10-3
TGCGCCAGCAGAGGGGACAGGGGGCGGGAGACCCAGTACTTC | CASRGDRGRETQYF | - | TRBJ2-5 | TRBD1 | TRBV5-1